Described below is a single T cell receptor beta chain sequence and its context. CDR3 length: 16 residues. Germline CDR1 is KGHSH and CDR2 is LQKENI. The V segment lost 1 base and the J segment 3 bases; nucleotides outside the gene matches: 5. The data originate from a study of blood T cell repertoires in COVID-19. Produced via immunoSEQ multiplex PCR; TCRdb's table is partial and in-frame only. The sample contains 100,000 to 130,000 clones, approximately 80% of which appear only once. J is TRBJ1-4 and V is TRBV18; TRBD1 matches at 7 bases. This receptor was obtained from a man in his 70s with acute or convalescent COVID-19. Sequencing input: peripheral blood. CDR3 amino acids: CASSPQTTGANEKLFF. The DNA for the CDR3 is TGTGCCAGCTCACCACAGACTACAGGGGCTAATGAAAAACTGTTTTTT.